These 4 T cell receptor beta chains originate from one sample sequenced in a study of T cell changes during pregnancy in multiple sclerosis. Method: immunoSEQ multiplex PCR; TCRdb's copy keeps in-frame clones and lacks some. The data show some 93,000 clones, around 92% seen once. The sample in question was peripheral blood, obtained after pregnancy. These receptor sequences come from a female donor with multiple sclerosis, enrolled in a pregnancy study.

This chain uses TRBV5-6 with TRBJ1-2; 8 bases are a match to TRBD1. CDR3 length: 15 residues. Unmatched junction bases numbered 8, after V lost 4 bases and J lost 3 bases. Germline V CDR1 and CDR2: SGHDT, YYEEEE. The CDR3 sequence is CASSLPGGVDYGYTF. CDR3 in DNA: TGTGCCAGCAGCCTTCCAGGGGGCGTGGACTATGGCTACACCTTC.

This rearrangement joins TRBV10-3 to TRBJ1-2, with TRBD1 matching 9 bases. V was clipped by 6 bases and J by 8 bases; unmatched bases: 7. The CDR3 loop spans 13 amino acids. Germline CDR1 ENHRY, CDR2 SYGVKD. CDR3 bases: TGTGCCATCAGAAAACAGGGGGCGGAAGGCTACACCTTC. Translated, it gives CAIRKQGAEGYTF.

The chain combines TRBV30 with TRBJ1-4, with D perhaps matching TRBD1 (5 bases). Germline CDR1 and CDR2: GTSNPN and SVGIG (reference sequence). The CDR3 length is 12 residues. V lost 5 bases and J 8 bases, leaving 12 bases between the germline ends. CDR3 in amino acids: CAWGGYGEKLFF. DNA for the CDR3: TGTGCCTGGGGGGGGTATGGGGAAAAACTGTTTTTT.

The gene calls are TRBV30 and TRBJ1-5, with D possibly matching TRBD1 (6 bases). The CDR3 covers 14 residues. V was cut by 2 bases and J by 2 bases, with 10 bases left in between. Germline V lookup: CDR1 GTSNPN, CDR2 SVGIG (reference sequence). The CDR3 loop is CAWSMAGGNQPQHF. In DNA, the CDR3 is TGTGCCTGGAGTATGGCAGGGGGCAATCAGCCCCAGCATTTT.